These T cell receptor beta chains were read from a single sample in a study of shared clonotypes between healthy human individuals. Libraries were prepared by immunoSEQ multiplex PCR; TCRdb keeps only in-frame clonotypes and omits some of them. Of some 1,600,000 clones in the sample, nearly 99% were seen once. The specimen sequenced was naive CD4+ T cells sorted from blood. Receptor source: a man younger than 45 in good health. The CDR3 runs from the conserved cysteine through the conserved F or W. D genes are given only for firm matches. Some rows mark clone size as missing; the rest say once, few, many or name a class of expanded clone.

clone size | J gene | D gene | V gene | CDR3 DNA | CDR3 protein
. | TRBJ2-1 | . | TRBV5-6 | TGTGCCAGCAGCCCCTCGGTGGGCAGTGAGCAGTTCTTC | CASSPSVGSEQFF
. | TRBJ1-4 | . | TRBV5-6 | TGTGCCAGCAGCTTGATTGTGGGTAGTGAAAAACTGTTTTTT | CASSLIVGSEKLFF
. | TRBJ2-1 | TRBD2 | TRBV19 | TGTGCCAGTAGTTCTCCCGAGACTAGCGGGAGGCTTGAGCAGTTCTTC | CASSSPETSGRLEQFF
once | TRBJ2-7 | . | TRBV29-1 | TGCAGCGTTCTGGTTGGGGCCTACGAGCAGTACTTC | CSVLVGAYEQYF
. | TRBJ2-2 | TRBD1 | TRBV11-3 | TGTGCCAGCAGCCCCAGGGACAGGGAGGACACCGGGGAGCTGTTTTTT | CASSPRDREDTGELFF
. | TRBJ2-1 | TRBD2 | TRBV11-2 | TGTGCCAGCAGCCCGACTAGCGGGAGTTCCTCCTACAATGAGCAGTTCTTC | CASSPTSGSSSYNEQFF
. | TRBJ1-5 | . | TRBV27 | TGTGCCAGCAGTTACAGCAGGGAACAGCCCCAGCATTTT | CASSYSREQPQHF
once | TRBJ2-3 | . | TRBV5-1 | TGCGCCAGCAGCTTCGGGGCTGGGACTGTGCCTAGCACAGATACGCAGTATTTT | CASSFGAGTVPSTDTQYF
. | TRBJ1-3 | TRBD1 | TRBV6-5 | TGTGCCAGCAGTTCAGGGGGAGCTGGAAACACCATATATTTT | CASSSGGAGNTIYF
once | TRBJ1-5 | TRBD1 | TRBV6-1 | TGTGCCAGCACCCGGACAGGAAATCAGCCCCAGCATTTT | CASTRTGNQPQHF
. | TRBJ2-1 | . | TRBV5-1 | TGCGCCAGCAGCTTGCAGTCTAGCAGAAACAATGAGCAGTTCTTC | CASSLQSSRNNEQFF
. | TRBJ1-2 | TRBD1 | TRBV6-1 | TGTGCCAGCATCACGACAGGGGCGAAGGGCTACACCTTC | CASITTGAKGYTF
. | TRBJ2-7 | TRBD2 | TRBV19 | TGTGCCAGTAGTATCAGACTAGCGGGAGGCTACGAGCAGTACTTC | CASSIRLAGGYEQYF
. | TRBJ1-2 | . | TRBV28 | TGTGCCAGCAGTTTATGGGTGGGTTCAGGGGTACTCTATGGCTACACCTTC | CASSLWVGSGVLYGYTF
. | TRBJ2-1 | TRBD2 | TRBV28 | TGTGCCAGCAGAACGGGACTAGCAAGGGATGAGCAGTTCTTC | CASRTGLARDEQFF
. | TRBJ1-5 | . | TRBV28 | TGTGCCAGCAGGAAGGGGCGGTCGGGCAATCAGCCCCAGCATTTT | CASRKGRSGNQPQHF
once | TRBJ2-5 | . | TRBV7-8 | TGTGCCAGCAGCTTAGGCACAGTGGCAGAGACCCAGTACTTC | CASSLGTVAETQYF
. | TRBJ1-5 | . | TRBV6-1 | TGTGCCAGCAGTGATTTATGGGATAGCAATCAGCCCCAGCATTTT | CASSDLWDSNQPQHF
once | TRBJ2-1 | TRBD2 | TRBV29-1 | TGCAGCGTTGAAAGACGGGCTAGCGGGTTTGATGAGCAGTTCTTC | CSVERRASGFDEQFF
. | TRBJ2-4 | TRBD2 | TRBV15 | TGTGCCACCAGCAGAGATCCCGGAGCGGGAGGCATTCAGTACTTC | CATSRDPGAGGIQYF
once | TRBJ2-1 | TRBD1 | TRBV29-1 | TGCAGCGTGAAACAGGGGGCGATTTCCTACAATGAGCAGTTCTTC | CSVKQGAISYNEQFF
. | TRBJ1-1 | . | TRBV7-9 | TGTGCCAGCAGCCCCCGAATAGGGACTGAAGCTTTCTTT | CASSPRIGTEAFF
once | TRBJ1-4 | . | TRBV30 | TGTGCCTGGGGTCCTGGGGGAGAAAAACTGTTTTTT | CAWGPGGEKLFF
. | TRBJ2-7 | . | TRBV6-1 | TGTGCCGGGGGACCCTGGGGACTCCCCGAGCAGTACTTC | CAGGPWGLPEQYF
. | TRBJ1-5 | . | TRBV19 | TGTGCCAGTAGTATGGTGGGGGGGAGCAATCAGCCCCAGCATTTT | CASSMVGGSNQPQHF
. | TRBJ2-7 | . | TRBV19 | TGTGCCCTGAGCGACCCCAGACCCCTCCCCGACGAGCAGTACTTC | CALSDPRPLPDEQYF
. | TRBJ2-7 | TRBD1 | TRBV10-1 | TGCGCCAGCATCGCGACCACAGGGGGCGCTTTGAGCAAGTACTTC | CASIATTGGALSKYF
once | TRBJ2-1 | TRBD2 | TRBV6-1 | TGTGCCAGTGGAACCGGGACTAGAGTCTATGAGCAGTTCTTC | CASGTGTRVYEQFF
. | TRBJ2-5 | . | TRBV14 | TGTGCCAGCAGCCAAGTTCGGAGCACGGAGACCCAGTACTTC | CASSQVRSTETQYF
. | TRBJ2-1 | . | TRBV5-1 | TGCGCCAGCAGCTTGGGGCCCCCTGTGGATGAGCAGTTCTTC | CASSLGPPVDEQFF
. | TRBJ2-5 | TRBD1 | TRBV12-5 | TGTGCTAGTGGTTTGGACGACAGGGTTGAGACCCAGTACTTC | CASGLDDRVETQYF
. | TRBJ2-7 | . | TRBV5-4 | TGTGCCAGCAGCACGGGAGCACCCTCAAGCTCCTACGAGCAGTACTTC | CASSTGAPSSSYEQYF
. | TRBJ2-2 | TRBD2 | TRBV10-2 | TGCGCCAGCAGTTCGACTAGCGGGAGGATTCGGGGCACCGGGGAGCTGTTTTTT | CASSSTSGRIRGTGELFF
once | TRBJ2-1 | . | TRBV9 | TGTGCCAGCAGCGTCATTGGGACTGGTATGGGGAATGAGCAGTTCTTC | CASSVIGTGMGNEQFF
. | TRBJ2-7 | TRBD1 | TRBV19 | TGTGCCACCCAAGGGAGACAGGGGGTCGGCGAGCAGTACTTC | CATQGRQGVGEQYF
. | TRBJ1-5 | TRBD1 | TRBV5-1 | TGCGCCAGCAGCTTGGAGGGGGCCGGGAACAATCAGCCCCAGCATTTT | CASSLEGAGNNQPQHF
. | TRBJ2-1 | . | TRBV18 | TGTGCCGGCCGGGACAGAGAGCGGGAGTTTGCGTTCTTC | CAGRDREREFAFF
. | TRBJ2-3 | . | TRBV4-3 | TGCGCCAGCAGCCAACGGCTGGTGAGCACAGATACGCAGTATTTT | CASSQRLVSTDTQYF
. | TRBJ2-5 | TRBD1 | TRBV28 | TGTGCCAGCAGTTCGGCGGCGGCCCCTACAGGGGCCCAGTACTTC | CASSSAAAPTGAQYF
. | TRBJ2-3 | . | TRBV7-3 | TGTGCCAGCAGCACCGGTGCTTCAGATACGCAGTATTTT | CASSTGASDTQYF
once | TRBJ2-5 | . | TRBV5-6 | TGTGCCAGCAGCTTGTGGAGTAGCGACGAGACCCAGTACTTC | CASSLWSSDETQYF
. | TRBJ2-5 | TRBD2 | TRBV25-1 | TGTGCCAGCAGTCCCCGACTAGCGGGAGAAGAGACCCAGTACTTC | CASSPRLAGEETQYF